A single sample gave rise to the 23 T cell receptor beta chains below, sequenced in a study of T cell repertoires in cytomegalovirus infection. These receptors are not linked to any known antigen. Each CDR3 protein gets one entry after TCRdb re-called the reads with MiXCR. The top ten clones hold around 15% of a sample with 900,000 to 950,000 distinct CDR3 sequences, 31% of them seen once. The sample was cultured CD8+ T cells from PBMCs, taken from culture after CMV antigen stimulation. Receptors originate from a human donor in good health (CMV status not recorded). Some clones in this sample may be carry-over from other donors' samples.

Notes on this clonotype: One junction end disagrees with the germline gene, perhaps due to a read error. The chain uses TRBV7-9 and TRBJ1-2; 9 nucleotides line up with TRBD1. Germline V CDR1 and CDR2: SEHNR, FQNEAQ (reference sequence). This CDR3 has 15 residues. The CDR3 is CTSSVTGGASYGYTF. The CDR3 nucleotides read TGTACCAGCAGCGTAACAGGGGGCGCTTCCTATGGCTACACCTTC.

This clonotype was detected only a few times. The rearrangement uses TRBV6-5 and TRBJ2-3; D gene uncertain. V lost 7 bases to trimming and J lost 2 bases, with 13 bases between them. CDR3 length: 14 residues. The germline CDR1 and CDR2 sequences are MNHEY and SVGAGI. CDR3 amino acids: CASTPAGPTDTQYF. The CDR3 nucleotides read TGTGCCAGCACCCCCGCAGGCCCCACAGATACGCAGTATTTT.

This clonotype was observed a few times. The V call is TRBV6-1, the J call TRBJ2-6; D is undetermined. This CDR3 spans 14 amino acids. The germline gives CDR1 MNHNS, CDR2 SASEGT. Between the trimmed V and J ends, which lost 7 bases and 1 base, there was a span of 8 bases. CDR3 sequence: CASTISSGANVLTF. The CDR3 DNA follows: TGTGCCAGCACCATCTCGTCTGGGGCCAACGTCCTGACTTTC.

This chain uses TRBV11-2 with TRBJ1-2; unclear D gene. V was cut by 7 bases and J by 9 bases, with 18 bases left in between. Germline lookup yields CDR1 SGHAT and CDR2 FQNNGV. The CDR3 is made up of 13 amino acids. The CDR3 reads CASNLDPLQRYTF. CDR3 in DNA: TGTGCCAGCAACCTGGACCCGCTTCAGCGCTACACCTTC.

This clonotype was counted only a few times. The chain uses TRBV7-6 and TRBJ2-6; D uncertain. Germline lookup yields CDR1 SGHVS and CDR2 FNYEAQ. The CDR3 contains 13 residues. Trimming stripped 5 bases from V and 5 bases from J, with 7 bases between. The CDR3 reads CASSARRANVLTF. CDR3 nucleotides: TGTGCCAGCAGCGCGCGCCGGGCCAACGTCCTGACTTTC. Complete variable domain (other parts from reference TRBV7-6 and TRBJ2-6): GAGVSQSPRYKVTKRGQDVALRCDPISGHVSLYWYRQALGQGPEFLTYFNYEAQQDKSGLPNDRFSAERPEGSISTLTIQRTEQRDSAMYRCASSARRANVLTFGAGSRLTVL.

This clonotype has just a few counts. V usage is TRBV4-1 and J usage is TRBJ2-6; TRBD2 matches 8 bases. V was pared by 3 bases and J by 0 bases, with 13 bases of the junction left unmatched. Per the germline V gene, CDR1 is MGHRA and CDR2 is YSYEKL. CDR3 size: 20 residues. The CDR3 bases are TGCGCCAGCAGCCACCCAAGGGAGGGCGGGAGGTACTCTGGGGCCAACGTCCTGACTTTC. It is translated as CASSHPREGGRYSGANVLTF.

Comments on this clonotype: A junction end diverges from the germline sequence, so it may reflect a read error. The rearrangement joins TRBV7-6 to TRBJ2-1, with D possibly being TRBD1 (6 bases). The CDR3 loop spans 12 amino acids. From germline, CDR1 is SGHVS and CDR2 FNYEAQ. Written as DNA, the CDR3 is TGTGCCAGCAGTTCGCCGGGACAATTAAAGATCTTC. Protein: CASSSPGQLKIF.

The table lists this clonotype with many counts. This chain uses TRBV7-2 with TRBJ1-2; D call uncertain. The CDR3 sequence is 15 residues long. The germline CDR1 and CDR2 sequences are SGHTA and FQGNSA. Trimming removed 5 bases at V and 3 bases at J, with 16 bases between. CDR3 amino acids: CASSPRRAFYYGYTF. Written as DNA, the CDR3 is TGTGCCAGCAGCCCCCGGCGGGCCTTCTACTATGGCTACACCTTC.

V gene TRBV9 combines with J gene TRBJ1-1, with TRBD1 as a possible D gene (5 bases). Germline loops: CDR1 SGDLS, CDR2 YYNGEE. The CDR3 is 14 residues long. Trimming cost V 6 bases and J 1 base, with 13 bases left between them. The DNA of the CDR3 is TGTGCCAGCAACACGGACATAGAGAACACTGAAGCTTTCTTT. It is translated as CASNTDIENTEAFF.

The V and J genes are TRBV24-1 and TRBJ1-1; maybe TRBD1 (6 bases). Germline V gene lookup returns CDR1 KGHDR and CDR2 SFDVKD. The CDR3 spans 13 residues. V lost 6 bases, J lost 6 bases, and 13 bases lay in between. Written as DNA, the CDR3 is TGTGCCACCAGTTCTTTAGGACAGTCTGAAGCTTTCTTT. Amino acids: CATSSLGQSEAFF.

This clonotype occurred a few times. The chain joins TRBV10-1 to TRBJ2-7; no definite D call. Deletions cut 0 bases from V and 6 bases from J, with 6 bases between. This CDR3 contains 12 residues. Germline V CDR1 and CDR2: WNHNN, SYGVQD (reference sequence). CDR3 loop: CASSESGGEQYF. As DNA, the CDR3 is TGCGCCAGCAGTGAGTCTGGTGGCGAGCAGTACTTC.

This clonotype was seen many times. The chain combines TRBV7-2 with TRBJ1-1, with D uncertain. Germline V CDR1 and CDR2: SGHTA, FQGNSA. The CDR3 length is 13 residues. V shed 1 base and J shed 7 bases, with 10 bases lying between them. The CDR3 sequence is CASSLGARIEAFF. CDR3 nucleotide sequence: TGTGCCAGCAGCTTAGGCGCACGGATTGAAGCTTTCTTT.

J is TRBJ2-7 and V is TRBV4-2; D unclear. The V gene's germline CDR1 is LGHNA and CDR2 YNFKEQ. CDR3 length: 15 amino acids. V lost 3 bases and J 2 bases, leaving 14 bases between the germline ends. CDR3 sequence: CASSQSNTGTYEQYV. The CDR3 nucleotides read TGTGCCAGCAGCCAGTCCAATACTGGTACCTACGAGCAGTACGTC.

This clonotype was detected only once. This clone may be a read error of a much larger clone one base away. The chain uses TRBV7-2 and TRBJ1-2; D remains ambiguous. Between the trimmed V and J ends, which lost 8 bases and 2 bases, there was a span of 24 bases. The germline V gene encodes CDR1 SGHTA and CDR2 FQGNSA. This CDR3 is 17 amino acids long. This CDR3 is CASGISPFNGLNYGYTF. CDR3 DNA sequence: TGTGCCAGCGGGATTTCCCCCTTCAACGGGTTGAACTATGGCTACACCTTC.

This clonotype has more than one count but fewer than ten. The rearrangement links TRBV5-4 to TRBJ2-5, with 13 bases identical to TRBD2. The CDR3 length is 16 residues. Looked up from germline, CDR1 is SGHNT and CDR2 is YYREEE (reference sequence). V was pared by 0 bases and J by 5 bases, with 4 bases of the junction left unmatched. The CDR3 DNA follows: TGTGCCAGCAGCTTGGACGGACTAGCGGGGGATGAGACCCAGTACTTC. Its translation: CASSLDGLAGDETQYF.

There are a few counts of this clonotype. The chain employs TRBV20-1 and TRBJ2-5; maybe TRBD2 (5 bases). V shed 3 bases and J shed 0 bases, with 11 bases lying between them. The CDR3 is 14 residues long. Germline CDR1 DFQATT, CDR2 SNEGSKA (reference sequence). CDR3 sequence reads: CSASDYRYQETQYF. CDR3 DNA: TGCAGTGCTAGTGACTACCGGTACCAAGAGACCCAGTACTTC.

The chain has TRBV6-5 and TRBJ2-1; D remains unclear. The V gene lost 1 base and the J gene lost 3 bases, with 13 bases spanning the gap. The germline CDR1 and CDR2 sequences are MNHEY and SVGAGI. The CDR3 sequence is 16 residues long. The CDR3 DNA sequence: TGTGCCAGCAGTTACTTCAGTGGCAGGATCTACAATGAGCAGTTCTTC. Translated, it gives CASSYFSGRIYNEQFF.

This clonotype came up many times. The J gene is TRBJ1-4, the V gene TRBV7-8; D unresolved. This CDR3 has 18 amino acids. V lost 0 bases to trimming and J lost 0 bases, with 14 bases between them. Looked up from germline, CDR1 is SGHVS and CDR2 is FQNEAQ. The CDR3 loop reads CASSLANLRSATNEKLFF. The CDR3 bases are TGTGCCAGCAGCTTAGCGAATCTCAGATCTGCAACTAATGAAAAACTGTTTTTT. Looking up the rest from reference TRBV7-8 and TRBJ1-4 gives the full variable domain: GAGVSQSPRYKVAKRGQDVALRCDPISGHVSLFWYQQALGQGPEFLTYFQNEAQLDKSGLPSDRFFAERPEGSVSTLKIQRTQQEDSAVYLCASSLANLRSATNEKLFFGSGTQLSVL.

This clonotype showed up many times. J is TRBJ2-1 and V is TRBV7-6, with 11 nucleotides matching TRBD1. CDR1 is SGHVS, CDR2 FNYEAQ, per germline. The CDR3 is 17 amino acids. V gave up 5 bases and J gave up 4 bases; unmatched junction bases: 10. The CDR3 spells CASSARAGQGVYNEQFF. The CDR3 DNA reads TGTGCCAGCAGCGCCCGGGCGGGACAGGGGGTTTACAATGAGCAGTTCTTC.

This chain uses TRBV20-1 with TRBJ2-5; the D is unclear. This CDR3 is built from 13 residues. The V gene lost 1 base and the J gene lost 0 bases, with 6 bases spanning the gap. CDR1 and CDR2 from the germline V gene are DFQATT and SNEGSKA (reference sequence). The CDR3 sequence is CSARVWYQETQYF. The CDR3 bases are TGCAGTGCTAGAGTATGGTACCAAGAGACCCAGTACTTC.

This clonotype was detected once. The rearrangement joins TRBV9 to TRBJ1-1; no definite D call. This CDR3 contains 13 residues. V shed 4 bases and J shed 4 bases, with 11 bases lying between them. Germline CDR1 and CDR2: SGDLS and YYNGEE. CDR3: CASSWMEGTEAFF. The CDR3 DNA reads TGTGCCAGCAGCTGGATGGAGGGCACTGAAGCTTTCTTT.

This clonotype came up a few times. The chain is built from TRBV7-9 and TRBJ2-1; 9 positions match TRBD2. This CDR3 comprises 14 residues. Germline assignment: CDR1 SEHNR and CDR2 FQNEAQ (reference sequence). With V trimmed by 6 bases and J by 6 bases, 6 bases remained unmatched. The DNA for the CDR3 is TGTGCCAGCAGGGGCGCTAGCGGGGCCAATGAGCAGTTCTTC. This translates into CASRGASGANEQFF.

This rearrangement joins TRBV11-2 to TRBJ1-1, with D possibly matching TRBD1 (5 bases). Germline assignment: CDR1 SGHAT and CDR2 FQNNGV. This CDR3 has 15 residues. The V end lost 5 bases, the J end lost 6 bases, and 19 bases lay between the germline ends. CDR3: CASSPPGALVAEAFF. The DNA of the CDR3 is TGTGCCAGCAGCCCGCCTGGGGCTCTCGTGGCTGAAGCTTTCTTT.